This TCR beta chain was observed in a study of blood T cells in healthy people across ages. Then a second PCR, running about 7 to 11 cycles, was carried out with a sample-barcoded 5' primer and a J-beta primer mix. MiXCR was run by TCRdb on the 5' RACE reads, yielding one entry per CDR3 protein. The sample carries around 1.5 million distinct CDR3 sequences, approximately 59% recorded once. Germline-derived CDR1 and CDR2 are SGHTA and FQGNSA. The V segment lost 9 bases and the J segment 3 bases; nucleotides outside the gene matches: 10. The CDR3 runs to 16 residues. A word on this clonotype: No antigen is known for it.

Whole-study results and caveats: Naive CD4+ cells and diversity were both higher in long-lived donors than in aged donors.

The sample taken for sequencing was blood. This clonotype originated in a man younger than 35 in good health. The J gene is TRBJ2-3, the V gene TRBV7-2; 12 nucleotides line up with TRBD2. The CDR3 sequence is CASSPRTSGDTDTQYF. CDR3 sequence (DNA): TGTGCCAGTAGCCCAAGGACTAGCGGGGATACAGATACGCAGTATTTT.